This entry describes one T cell receptor (beta chain). Sequencing was done on patients that had shown CD8+CD57+ cell expansion by flow cytometry. The data stem from a study of CD8+CD57+ T cells in acquired aplastic anemia. CDR1 is SGHRS, CDR2 YFSETQ, per germline. This CDR3 contains 14 residues. J lost 1 base, V lost 4 bases, and 4 bases had no gene match. Using genomic DNA as the template, TCR beta VDJ and CDR3 profiling was carried out. TCRdb ran MiXCR on the reads and lists one entry per CDR3 protein. The repertoire has some 120,000 distinct CDR3 sequences, 55% to 70% of them found once; the top ten carry roughly 30%.

The receptor was derived from a human donor with aplastic anemia. Sequenced material: sorted CD4+, CD8+, or CD8+CD57+ T cells (not recorded which) from PBMCs. V and J are TRBV5-1 and TRBJ2-7; 8 nucleotides align to TRBD1. The CDR3 reads CASSNGTGSYEQYF. CDR3 sequence (DNA): TGCGCCAGCAGCAATGGGACAGGATCCTACGAGCAGTACTTC.